These 18 T cell receptor beta chains were sequenced from one sample in a study of CD8 T cells in Susac syndrome. When the RNA was reverse transcribed, random hexamers were used with an input of roughly 0.45 to 1 ug. TCRdb re-called the immunoSEQ multiplex PCR reads with MiXCR, one entry per CDR3 protein. The sample yields 150,000 to 200,000 distinct CDR3 sequences, roughly 95% seen once. Sequenced input: CD4+ T cells from PBMCs. The receptors originated from a human donor in good health.

The V call is TRBV19, the J call TRBJ1-2; unclear D gene. V lost 9 bases and J 2 bases, leaving 13 bases between the germline ends. Germline V gives CDR1 LNHDA, CDR2 SQIVND (reference sequence). This CDR3 contains 13 residues. The chain's CDR3 is CASQKPPNYGYTF. CDR3 DNA: TGTGCCAGCCAAAAGCCACCCAACTATGGCTACACCTTC.

V gene TRBV25-1 combines with J gene TRBJ2-7; D ambiguous. V was shortened by 1 base and J by 3 bases, with 7 bases between the two germline ends. Germline values: CDR1 MGHDK, CDR2 SYGVNS. This CDR3 has 13 amino acids. The CDR3 DNA is TGTGCCAGCAGTGAATTCGGATACTACGAGCAGTACTTC. Its translation is CASSEFGYYEQYF.

The CDR3 region has the DNA TGCAGTGCTAGAGATCCGGGTAGGGGGCACACAGAGACCCAGTACTTC. This gives the protein CSARDPGRGHTETQYF. The rearrangement joins TRBV20-1 to TRBJ2-5, with 7 nucleotides matching TRBD1. Germline CDR1 DFQATT, CDR2 SNEGSKA (reference sequence). This CDR3 has 16 amino acids. V shed 0 bases and J 4 bases; nucleotides not matched to a gene: 11.

This chain uses TRBV24-1 with TRBJ2-3, with 7 positions matching TRBD1. There are 13 residues in the CDR3. In germline, CDR1 is KGHDR, CDR2 SFDVKD. After removal of 9 bases from V and 4 bases from J, the junction contained 6 bases not matched to a gene. CDR3 nucleotides: TGTGCCACCCACAGGGGCGGCTCAGATACGCAGTATTTT. Translated, it gives CATHRGGSDTQYF.

The chain links TRBV9 to TRBJ2-1; perhaps TRBD1 as D (5 bases). CDR3 length: 14 amino acids. CDR1 is SGDLS and CDR2 is YYNGEE in the germline V gene. V shed 0 bases and J shed 8 bases, with 12 bases lying between them. The CDR3 loop reads CASSVVGVNDEQFF. Written as DNA, the CDR3 is TGTGCCAGCAGCGTAGTAGGGGTCAACGATGAGCAGTTCTTC.

The V and J genes are TRBV27 and TRBJ1-2, with D tentatively TRBD1 (6 bases). The CDR3 spans 14 residues. V was pared by 5 bases and J by 8 bases, with 18 bases between. Germline V gene lookup returns CDR1 MNHEY and CDR2 SMNVEV (reference sequence). The chain's CDR3 is CASSPRDNEEGYTF. CDR3 sequence (DNA): TGTGCCAGCAGTCCACGGGACAACGAGGAGGGCTACACCTTC.

CDR3 in amino acids: CASSPHRGPYSNQPQHF. The CDR3 bases are TGTGCCAGCAGTCCCCACAGGGGTCCCTATAGCAATCAGCCCCAGCATTTT. The rearrangement links TRBV27 to TRBJ1-5; 7 positions agree with TRBD1. V lost 5 bases and J lost 0; bases outside the gene matches: 10. Germline values: CDR1 MNHEY, CDR2 SMNVEV (reference sequence). The CDR3 contains 17 residues.

This clonotype was observed once. This sequence joins TRBV30 and TRBJ1-4; no clear D gene. V was cut by 4 bases and J by 0 bases, with 9 bases left in between. The CDR3 sequence is 14 residues long. The germline gives CDR1 GTSNPN, CDR2 SVGIG (reference sequence). The CDR3 sequence: CAWTSRATNEKLFF. The CDR3 DNA reads as TGTGCCTGGACTTCCCGTGCAACTAATGAAAAACTGTTTTTT.

The chain has TRBV5-1 and TRBJ2-7, with 9 bases fitting TRBD1. Germline V lookup: CDR1 SGHRS, CDR2 YFSETQ. The CDR3 has 15 amino acids. Trimming removed 0 bases from V and 4 bases from J; junction bases left unmatched: 5. In DNA form, the CDR3 reads TGCGCCAGCAGCTTGGCCGCGGGACAGGGATACGAGCAGTACTTC. Translating it yields CASSLAAGQGYEQYF.

The chain has TRBV20-1 and TRBJ1-5; no definite D call. CDR3 length: 11 residues. Germline CDR1 reads DFQATT; CDR2 reads SNEGSKA (reference sequence). V lost 4 bases, J lost 4 bases, and 5 bases lay in between. CDR3 sequence: CSAMVNQPQHF. CDR3 DNA sequence: TGCAGTGCTATGGTAAATCAGCCCCAGCATTTT.

This chain links TRBV3-1 with TRBJ2-3; no clear D gene. The CDR3 is 16 residues long. V was trimmed by 4 bases and J by 6 bases, leaving 20 bases between them. The germline gives CDR1 LGHDT, CDR2 YNNKEL (reference sequence). The CDR3 coding sequence is TGTGCCAGCAGCCGAAATCTAGAGATCTACACTGATACGCAGTATTTT. This translates into CASSRNLEIYTDTQYF.

This rearrangement joins TRBV23-1 to TRBJ2-1; D is perhaps TRBD1 (7 bases). TRBV23-1 is classed as an ORF, of uncertain function. Trimming left V 2 bases short and J 6 bases short, with 14 bases between. The CDR3 extends over 15 amino acids. CDR3 region: CASSQEEGAGNEQFF. CDR3 bases: TGCGCCAGCAGTCAAGAGGAGGGGGCGGGCAATGAGCAGTTCTTC.

V is TRBV6-2 or TRBV6-3 and J is TRBJ2-7, with TRBD2 as a possible D gene (6 bases). The CDR3 extends over 15 amino acids. Germline V lookup: CDR1 MNHEY, CDR2 SVGEGT. Between the trimmed V and J ends, which lost 2 bases and 6 bases, there was a span of 17 bases. The CDR3 reads CASSYGGEFFFEQYF. The CDR3 region has the DNA TGTGCCAGCAGTTACGGAGGGGAGTTCTTCTTCGAGCAGTACTTC.

The V and J genes are TRBV7-9 and TRBJ2-1; D may be TRBD2 (5 bases). The CDR3 runs to 13 residues. The V end lost 5 bases, the J end lost 5 bases, and 10 bases lay between the germline ends. Per the germline V gene, CDR1 is SEHNR and CDR2 is FQNEAQ (reference sequence). In DNA, the CDR3 is TGTGCCAGCAGCCTTCTAGCCGACAATGAGCAGTTCTTC. Translation gives CASSLLADNEQFF.

This sequence joins TRBV18 and TRBJ2-3, with D unresolved. CDR1 and CDR2 (germline): KGHSH, LQKENI. The CDR3 totals 11 residues. V gave up 3 bases and J gave up 6 bases, with 4 bases separating them. The CDR3 protein is CASSPLDTQYF. The DNA for the CDR3 is TGTGCCAGCTCACCTCTGGATACGCAGTATTTT. Complete variable domain (other parts from reference TRBV18 and TRBJ2-3): NAGVMQNPRHLVRRRGQEARLRCSPMKGHSHVYWYRQLPEEGLKFMVYLQKENIIDESGMPKERFSAEFPKEGPSILRIQQVVRGDSAAYFCASSPLDTQYFGPGTRLTVL.

The V gene is TRBV7-9, the J gene TRBJ1-5; 10 bases align to TRBD1. In germline, CDR1 is SEHNR, CDR2 FQNEAQ (reference sequence). This CDR3 comprises 14 residues. Losses at the gene ends were 5 bases for V and 5 bases for J; bases not matched to a gene: 3. The CDR3 here is CASSPDRGHQPQHF. CDR3 DNA sequence: TGTGCCAGCAGCCCCGACAGGGGGCATCAGCCCCAGCATTTT.

This chain links TRBV10-3 with TRBJ2-3, with no clear D. V dropped 2 bases and J dropped 5 bases, with 8 bases sitting between them. The CDR3 consists of 13 residues. Germline-derived CDR1 and CDR2 are ENHRY and SYGVKD. CDR3 region: CAISEAWGDTQYF. The CDR3 nucleotides are TGTGCCATCAGTGAGGCCTGGGGAGATACGCAGTATTTT.

This sequence joins TRBV5-4 and TRBJ2-5; D not resolved. This CDR3 has 13 residues. Trimming removed 4 bases from V and 10 bases from J, with 17 bases in between. The V gene's germline CDR1 is SGHNT and CDR2 YYREEE (reference sequence). This CDR3 reads CASSVDPTLDQYF. The CDR3 region has the DNA TGTGCCAGCAGCGTAGACCCGACCCTGGACCAGTACTTC. The complete variable domain, with remaining parts taken from reference TRBV5-4 and TRBJ2-5, reads ETGVTQSPTHLIKTRGQQVTLRCSSQSGHNTVSWYQQALGQGPQFIFQYYREEENGRGNFPPRFSGLQFPNYSSELNVNALELDDSALYLCASSVDPTLDQYFGPGTRLLVL.